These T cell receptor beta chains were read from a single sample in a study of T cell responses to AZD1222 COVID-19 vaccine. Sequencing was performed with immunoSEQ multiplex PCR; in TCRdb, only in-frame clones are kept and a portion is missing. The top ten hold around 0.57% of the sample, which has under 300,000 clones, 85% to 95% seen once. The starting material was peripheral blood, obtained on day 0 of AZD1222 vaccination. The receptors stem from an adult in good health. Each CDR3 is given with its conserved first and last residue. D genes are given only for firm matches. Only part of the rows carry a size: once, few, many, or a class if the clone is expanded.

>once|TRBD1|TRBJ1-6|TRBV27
TGTGCCAGCAGCTTAGGGGGCAGGGGGGGGTCACCCCTCCACTTT
CASSLGGRGGSPLHF
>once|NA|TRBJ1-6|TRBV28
TGTGCCAGCAGGTTAAATTCACCCCTCCACTTT
CASRLNSPLHF
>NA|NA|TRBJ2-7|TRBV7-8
TGTGCCAGCAGCCAACGGGCCACCTACGAGCAGTACTTC
CASSQRATYEQYF
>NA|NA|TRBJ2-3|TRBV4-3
TGCGCCAGCGCCTTCCTTAAAGGGGGGACAGATACGCAGTATTTT
CASAFLKGGTDTQYF
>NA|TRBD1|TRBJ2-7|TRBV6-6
TGTGCCAGCAGTTACTCTGGCAGATATACAGGGGTCGAGCAGTACTTC
CASSYSGRYTGVEQYF
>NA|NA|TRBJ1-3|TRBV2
TGTGCCAGCAACCGAAAATTGGCGGTGGGTGGAAACACCATATATTTT
CASNRKLAVGGNTIYF
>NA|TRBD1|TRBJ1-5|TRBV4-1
TGCGCCAGCAGCCAGACAGGGAATGTGGATCAGCCCCAGCATTTT
CASSQTGNVDQPQHF
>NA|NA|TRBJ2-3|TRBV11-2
TGTGCCAGCAGCGCCGGGACGGATCCTTGGACGCAGTATTTT
CASSAGTDPWTQYF
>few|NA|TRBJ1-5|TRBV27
TGTGCCAGCAGTTGGGGCGAATATCAGCCCCAGCATTTT
CASSWGEYQPQHF
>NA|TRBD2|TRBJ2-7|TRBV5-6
TGTGCCAGCCACTGGGGAGGGCTCTCCTACGAGCAGTACTTC
CASHWGGLSYEQYF
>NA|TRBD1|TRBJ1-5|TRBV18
TGTGCCAGCTCACCAAGTACAGGGGCCCCTCGCGCCCAGCATTTT
CASSPSTGAPRAQHF
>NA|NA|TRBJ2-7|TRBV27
TGTGCCAGCAGTTATCTCCTTGGGGCGTCCTACGAGCAGTACTTC
CASSYLLGASYEQYF
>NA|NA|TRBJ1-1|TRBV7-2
TGTGCCAGCAGCTTAGCGAGGACGGAGGTGGGTGAAGCTTTCTTT
CASSLARTEVGEAFF